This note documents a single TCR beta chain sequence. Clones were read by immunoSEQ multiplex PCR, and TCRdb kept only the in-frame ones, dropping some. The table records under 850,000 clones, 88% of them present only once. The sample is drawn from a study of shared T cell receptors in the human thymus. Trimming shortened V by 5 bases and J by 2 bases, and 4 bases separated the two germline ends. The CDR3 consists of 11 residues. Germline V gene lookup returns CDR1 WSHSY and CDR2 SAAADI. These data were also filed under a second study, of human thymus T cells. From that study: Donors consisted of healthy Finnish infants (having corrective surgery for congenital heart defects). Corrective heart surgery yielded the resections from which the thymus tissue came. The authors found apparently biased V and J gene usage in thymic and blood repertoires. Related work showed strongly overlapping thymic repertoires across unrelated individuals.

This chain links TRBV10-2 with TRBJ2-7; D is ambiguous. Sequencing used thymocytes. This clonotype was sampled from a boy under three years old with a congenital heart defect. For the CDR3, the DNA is TGCGCCAGCAGTTCAGCCTACGAGCAGTACTTC. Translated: CASSSAYEQYF.